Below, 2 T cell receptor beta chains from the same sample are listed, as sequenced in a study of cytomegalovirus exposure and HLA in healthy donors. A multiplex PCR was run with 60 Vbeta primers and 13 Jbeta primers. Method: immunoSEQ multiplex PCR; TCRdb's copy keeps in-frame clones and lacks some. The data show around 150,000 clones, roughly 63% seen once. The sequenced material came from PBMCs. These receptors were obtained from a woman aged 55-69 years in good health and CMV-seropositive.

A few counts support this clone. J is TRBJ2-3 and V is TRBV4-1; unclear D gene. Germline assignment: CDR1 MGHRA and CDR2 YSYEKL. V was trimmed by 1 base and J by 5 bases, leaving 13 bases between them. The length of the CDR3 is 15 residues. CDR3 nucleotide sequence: TGCGCCAGCAGCCAAGCCATCGTCGGTGGAGATACGCAGTATTTT. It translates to CASSQAIVGGDTQYF.

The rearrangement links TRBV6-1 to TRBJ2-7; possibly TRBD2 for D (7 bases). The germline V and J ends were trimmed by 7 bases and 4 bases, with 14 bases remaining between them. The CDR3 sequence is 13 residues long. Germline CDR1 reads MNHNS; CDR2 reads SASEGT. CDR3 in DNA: TGTGCCAGCACCCTAAGGGGGGGGTACGAGCAGTACTTC. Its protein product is CASTLRGGYEQYF.